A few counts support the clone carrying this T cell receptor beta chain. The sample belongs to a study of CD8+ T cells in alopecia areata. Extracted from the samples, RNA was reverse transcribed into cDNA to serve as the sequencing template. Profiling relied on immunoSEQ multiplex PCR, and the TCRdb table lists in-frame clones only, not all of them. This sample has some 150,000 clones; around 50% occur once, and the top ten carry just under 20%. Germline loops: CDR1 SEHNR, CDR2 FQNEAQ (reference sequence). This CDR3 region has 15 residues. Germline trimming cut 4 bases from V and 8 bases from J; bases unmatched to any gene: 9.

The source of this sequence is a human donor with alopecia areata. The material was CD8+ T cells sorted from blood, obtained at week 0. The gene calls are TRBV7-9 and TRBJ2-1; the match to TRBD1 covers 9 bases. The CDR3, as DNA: TGTGCCAGCAGCTCCGGGACAGGGTCTTCGGATGAGCAGTTCTTC. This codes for CASSSGTGSSDEQFF.